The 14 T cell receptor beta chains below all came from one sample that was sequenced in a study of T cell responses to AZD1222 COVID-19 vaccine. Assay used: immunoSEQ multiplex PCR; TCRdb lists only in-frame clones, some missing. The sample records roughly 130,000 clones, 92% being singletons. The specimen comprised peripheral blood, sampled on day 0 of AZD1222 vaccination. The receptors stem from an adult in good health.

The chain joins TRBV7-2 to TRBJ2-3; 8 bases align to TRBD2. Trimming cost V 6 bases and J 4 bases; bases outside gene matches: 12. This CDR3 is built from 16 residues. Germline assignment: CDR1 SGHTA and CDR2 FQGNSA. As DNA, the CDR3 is TGTGCCAGCAGTTGGGCCGTCCGGGGGGGGGCAGATACGCAGTATTTT. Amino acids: CASSWAVRGGADTQYF.

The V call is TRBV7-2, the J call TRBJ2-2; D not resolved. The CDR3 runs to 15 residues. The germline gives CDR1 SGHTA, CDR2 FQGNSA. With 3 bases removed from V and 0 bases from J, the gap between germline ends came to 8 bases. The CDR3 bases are TGTGCCAGCAGCTTTGACTCCGCGAACACCGGGGAGCTGTTTTTT. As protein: CASSFDSANTGELFF.

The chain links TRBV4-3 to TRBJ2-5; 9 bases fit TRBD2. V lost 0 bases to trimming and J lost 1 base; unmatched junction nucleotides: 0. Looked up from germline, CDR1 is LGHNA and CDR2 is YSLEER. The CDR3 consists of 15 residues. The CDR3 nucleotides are TGCGCCAGCAGCCAAGAGCGGGGGGGCCAAGAGACCCAGTACTTC. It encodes CASSQERGGQETQYF.

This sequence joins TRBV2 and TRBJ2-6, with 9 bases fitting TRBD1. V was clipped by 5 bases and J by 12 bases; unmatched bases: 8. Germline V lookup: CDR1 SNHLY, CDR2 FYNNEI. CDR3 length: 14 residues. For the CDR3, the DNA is TGTGCCAGCAGTAAGGACAGGGGTTTGCTCGTCCTGACTTTC. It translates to CASSKDRGLLVLTF.

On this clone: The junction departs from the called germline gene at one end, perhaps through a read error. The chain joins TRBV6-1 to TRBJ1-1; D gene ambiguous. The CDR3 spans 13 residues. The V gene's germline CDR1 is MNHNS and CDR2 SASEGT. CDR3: CASSQAGPFEAFF. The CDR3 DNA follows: TGTGCCAGCAGTCAAGCCGGGCCGTTTGAAGCTTTCTTT.

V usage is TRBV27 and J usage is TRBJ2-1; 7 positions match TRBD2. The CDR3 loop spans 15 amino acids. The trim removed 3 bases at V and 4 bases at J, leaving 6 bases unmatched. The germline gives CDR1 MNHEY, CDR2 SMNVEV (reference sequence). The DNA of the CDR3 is TGTGCCAGCAGTTTTACTAGCGTACAATACAATGAGCAGTTCTTC. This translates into CASSFTSVQYNEQFF.

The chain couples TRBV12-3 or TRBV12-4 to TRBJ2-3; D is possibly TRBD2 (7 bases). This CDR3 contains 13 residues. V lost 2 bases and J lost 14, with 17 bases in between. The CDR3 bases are TGTGCCAGCAGTTTATCCTCAATGGCGGGGGCGTATTTT. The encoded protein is CASSLSSMAGAYF.

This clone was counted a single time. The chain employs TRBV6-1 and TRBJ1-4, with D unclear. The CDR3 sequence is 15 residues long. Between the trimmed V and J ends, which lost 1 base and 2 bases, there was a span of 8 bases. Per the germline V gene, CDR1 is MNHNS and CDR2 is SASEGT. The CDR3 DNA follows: TGTGCCAGCAGTGAAGGGGTTGGGACTAATGAAAAACTGTTTTTT. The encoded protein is CASSEGVGTNEKLFF.

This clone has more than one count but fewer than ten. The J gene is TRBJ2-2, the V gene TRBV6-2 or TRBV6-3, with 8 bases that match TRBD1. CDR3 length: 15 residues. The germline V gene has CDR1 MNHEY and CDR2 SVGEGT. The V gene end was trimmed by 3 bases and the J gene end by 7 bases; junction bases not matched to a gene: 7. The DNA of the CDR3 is TGTGCCAGCAGTTATTTGGCAGGGGGCATCGGGGAGCTGTTTTTT. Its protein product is CASSYLAGGIGELFF.

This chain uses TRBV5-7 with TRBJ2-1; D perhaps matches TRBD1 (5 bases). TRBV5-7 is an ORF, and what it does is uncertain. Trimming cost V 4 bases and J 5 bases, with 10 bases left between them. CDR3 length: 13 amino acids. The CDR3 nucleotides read TGTGCCAGCAGCCGAACAGGTAACAATGAGCAGTTCTTC. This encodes CASSRTGNNEQFF.

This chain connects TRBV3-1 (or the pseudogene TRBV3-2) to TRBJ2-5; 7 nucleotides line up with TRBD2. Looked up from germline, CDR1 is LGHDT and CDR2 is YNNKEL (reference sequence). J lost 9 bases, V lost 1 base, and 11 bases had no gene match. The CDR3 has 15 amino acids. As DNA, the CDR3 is TGTGCCAGCAGCCAAGGGGGAGGGCGGGTTTTGGCCCAGTACTTC. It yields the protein CASSQGGGRVLAQYF.

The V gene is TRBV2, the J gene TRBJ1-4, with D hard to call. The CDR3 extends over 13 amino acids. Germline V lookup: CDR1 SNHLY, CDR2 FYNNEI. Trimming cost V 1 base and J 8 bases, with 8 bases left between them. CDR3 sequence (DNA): TGTGCCAGCAGTGAAGGTTATCCGGAAAAACTGTTTTTT. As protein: CASSEGYPEKLFF.

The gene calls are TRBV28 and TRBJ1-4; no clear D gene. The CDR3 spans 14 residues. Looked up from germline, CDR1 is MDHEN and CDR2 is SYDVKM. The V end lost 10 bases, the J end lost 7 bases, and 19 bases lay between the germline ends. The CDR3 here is CAILSPPPAEKLFF. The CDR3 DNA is TGTGCCATCCTTTCCCCCCCGCCAGCTGAAAAACTGTTTTTT.

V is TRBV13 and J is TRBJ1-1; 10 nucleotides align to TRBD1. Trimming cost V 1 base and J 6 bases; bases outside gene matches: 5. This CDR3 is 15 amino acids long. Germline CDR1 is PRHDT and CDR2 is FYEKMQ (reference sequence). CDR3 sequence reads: CASSLVGTGAAEAFF. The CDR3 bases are TGTGCCAGCAGCTTAGTAGGGACAGGGGCAGCTGAAGCTTTCTTT.